The present TCR beta chain was sequenced within a study of blood T cell repertoires in COVID-19. As for the study in general: The samples span acute and convalescent COVID-19 from the United States, Italy and Spain.

In the original analysis: Using reference gene primer amplification, nucleated cell counts were estimated. TCRdb's table, derived via immunoSEQ multiplex PCR, lists solely in-frame clones and lacks some. That table furnishes V, J and clone size, whereas the DNA furnished D and trimming. The table records about 280,000 clones, 65% to 90% of them present only once. Germline loops: CDR1 SGHNT, CDR2 YYREEE (reference sequence). Trimming took off 1 base at V and 7 bases at J, with 14 bases between the two ends. The CDR3 runs to 14 residues. This clonotype was obtained from a man aged 50-60 years with active or convalescent COVID-19. The V call is TRBV5-4, the J call TRBJ2-5; tentative D call: TRBD2 (5 bases). Sequencing input: peripheral blood. The CDR3 nucleotides are TGTGCCAGCAGCTTGTGGGAGTCCTTGGGGACCCAGTACTTC. Its protein product is CASSLWESLGTQYF.